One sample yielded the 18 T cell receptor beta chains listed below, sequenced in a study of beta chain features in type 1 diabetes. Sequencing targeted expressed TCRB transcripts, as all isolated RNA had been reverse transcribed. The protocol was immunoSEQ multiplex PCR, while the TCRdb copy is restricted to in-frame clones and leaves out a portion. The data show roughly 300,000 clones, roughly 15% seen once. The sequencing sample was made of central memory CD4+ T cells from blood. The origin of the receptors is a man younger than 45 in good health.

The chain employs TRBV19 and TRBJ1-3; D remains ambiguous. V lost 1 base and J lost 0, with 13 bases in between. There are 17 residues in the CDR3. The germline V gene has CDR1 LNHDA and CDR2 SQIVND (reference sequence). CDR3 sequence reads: CASSIVSAVYSGNTIYF. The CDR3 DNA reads TGTGCCAGTAGTATAGTCTCGGCGGTTTACTCTGGAAACACCATATATTTT.

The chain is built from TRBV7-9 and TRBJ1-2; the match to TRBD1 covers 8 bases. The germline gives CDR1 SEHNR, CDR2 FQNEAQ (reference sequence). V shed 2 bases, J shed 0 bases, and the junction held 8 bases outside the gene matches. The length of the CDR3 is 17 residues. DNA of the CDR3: TGTGCCAGCAGCTTACAACCGACAGGGGTCACTAACTATGGCTACACCTTC. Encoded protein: CASSLQPTGVTNYGYTF.

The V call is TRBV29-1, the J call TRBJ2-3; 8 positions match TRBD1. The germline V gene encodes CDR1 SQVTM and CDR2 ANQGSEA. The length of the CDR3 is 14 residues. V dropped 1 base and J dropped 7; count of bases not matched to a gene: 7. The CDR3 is CSVEGGTGFNTQYF. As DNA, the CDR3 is TGCAGCGTTGAAGGCGGGACAGGATTTAATACGCAGTATTTT.

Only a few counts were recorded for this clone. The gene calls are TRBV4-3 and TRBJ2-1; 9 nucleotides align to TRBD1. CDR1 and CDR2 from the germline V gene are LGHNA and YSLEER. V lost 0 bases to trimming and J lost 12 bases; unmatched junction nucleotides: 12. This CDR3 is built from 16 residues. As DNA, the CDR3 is TGCGCCAGCAGCCAAGAAGGACAGGGGAATGTCCCTCGGCAGTTCTTC. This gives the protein CASSQEGQGNVPRQFF.

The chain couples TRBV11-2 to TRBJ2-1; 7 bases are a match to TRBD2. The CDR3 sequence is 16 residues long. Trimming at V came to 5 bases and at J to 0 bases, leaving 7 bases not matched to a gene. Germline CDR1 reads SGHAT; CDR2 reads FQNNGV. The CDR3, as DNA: TGTGCCAGCAGCAAAGGCGGGAGTGGCTCCTACAATGAGCAGTTCTTC. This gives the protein CASSKGGSGSYNEQFF.

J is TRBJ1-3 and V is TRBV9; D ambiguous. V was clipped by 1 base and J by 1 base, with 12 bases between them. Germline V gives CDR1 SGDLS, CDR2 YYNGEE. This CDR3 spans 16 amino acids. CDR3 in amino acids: CASSVTASLSGNTIYF. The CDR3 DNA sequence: TGTGCCAGCAGCGTAACAGCCTCACTATCTGGAAACACCATATATTTT.

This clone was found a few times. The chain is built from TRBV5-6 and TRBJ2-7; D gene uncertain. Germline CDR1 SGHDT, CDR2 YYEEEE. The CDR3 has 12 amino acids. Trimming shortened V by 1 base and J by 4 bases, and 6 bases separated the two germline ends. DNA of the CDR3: TGTGCCAGCAGCTTGCGGAATTACGAGCAGTACGTC. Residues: CASSLRNYEQYV.

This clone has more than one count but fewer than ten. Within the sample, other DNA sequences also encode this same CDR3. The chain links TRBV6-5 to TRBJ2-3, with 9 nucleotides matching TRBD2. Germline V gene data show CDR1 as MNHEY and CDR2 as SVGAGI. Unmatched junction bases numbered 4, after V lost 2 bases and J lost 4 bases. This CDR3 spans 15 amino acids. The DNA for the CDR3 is TGTGCCAGCAGTTACGCGGGGGGGCCCCCAGATACGCAGTATTTT. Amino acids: CASSYAGGPPDTQYF.

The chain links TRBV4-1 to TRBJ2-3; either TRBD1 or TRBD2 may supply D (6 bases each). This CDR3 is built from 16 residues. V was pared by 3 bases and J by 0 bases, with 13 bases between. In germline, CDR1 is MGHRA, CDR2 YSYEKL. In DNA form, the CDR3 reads TGCGCCAGCAGCCATGGGGGGACAATTAGCACAGATACGCAGTATTTT. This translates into CASSHGGTISTDTQYF.

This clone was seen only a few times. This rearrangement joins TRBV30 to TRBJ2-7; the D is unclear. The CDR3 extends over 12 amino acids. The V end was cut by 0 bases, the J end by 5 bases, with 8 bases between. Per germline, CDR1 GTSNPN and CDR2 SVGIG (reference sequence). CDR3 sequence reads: CAWSVGGDEQYV. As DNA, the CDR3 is TGTGCCTGGAGTGTTGGTGGGGACGAGCAGTACGTC.

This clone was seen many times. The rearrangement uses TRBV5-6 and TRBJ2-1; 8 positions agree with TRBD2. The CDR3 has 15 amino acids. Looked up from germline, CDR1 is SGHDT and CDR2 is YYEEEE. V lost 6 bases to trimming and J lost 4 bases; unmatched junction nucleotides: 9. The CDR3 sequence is CASTFLTSGYNEQFF. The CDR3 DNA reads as TGTGCCAGCACCTTCCTCACTAGCGGATACAATGAGCAGTTCTTC.

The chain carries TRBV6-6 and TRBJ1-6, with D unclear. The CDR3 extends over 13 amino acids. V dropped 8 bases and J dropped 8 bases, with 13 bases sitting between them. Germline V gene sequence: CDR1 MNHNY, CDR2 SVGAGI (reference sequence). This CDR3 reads CASEGPVDSPLHF. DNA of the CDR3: TGTGCCAGCGAGGGCCCAGTAGATTCACCCCTCCACTTT.

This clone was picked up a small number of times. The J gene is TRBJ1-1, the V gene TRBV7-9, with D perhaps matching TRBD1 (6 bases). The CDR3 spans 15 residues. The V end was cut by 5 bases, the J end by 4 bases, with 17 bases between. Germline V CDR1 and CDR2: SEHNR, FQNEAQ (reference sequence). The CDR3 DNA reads TGTGCCAGCAGCCGACGGACAGCCCTGGGCACTGAAGCTTTCTTT. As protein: CASSRRTALGTEAFF.

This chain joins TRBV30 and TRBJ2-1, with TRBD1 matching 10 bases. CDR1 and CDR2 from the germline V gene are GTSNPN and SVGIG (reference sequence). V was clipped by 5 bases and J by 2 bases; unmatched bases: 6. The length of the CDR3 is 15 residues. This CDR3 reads CAWAIGTGAYNEQFF. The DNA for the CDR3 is TGTGCCTGGGCCATCGGGACAGGGGCCTACAATGAGCAGTTCTTC. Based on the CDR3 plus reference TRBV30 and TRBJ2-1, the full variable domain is SQTIHQWPATLVQPVGSPLSLECTVEGTSNPNLYWYRQAAGRGLQLLFYSVGIGQISSEVPQNLSASRPQDRQFILSSKKLLLSDSGFYLCAWAIGTGAYNEQFFGPGTRLTVL.

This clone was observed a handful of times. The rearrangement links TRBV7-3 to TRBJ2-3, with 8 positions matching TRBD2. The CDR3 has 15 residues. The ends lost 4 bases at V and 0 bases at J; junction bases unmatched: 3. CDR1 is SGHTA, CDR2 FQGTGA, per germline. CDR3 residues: CASSSIAGSTDTQYF. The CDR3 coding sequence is TGTGCCAGCAGCTCTATAGCGGGAAGCACAGATACGCAGTATTTT.

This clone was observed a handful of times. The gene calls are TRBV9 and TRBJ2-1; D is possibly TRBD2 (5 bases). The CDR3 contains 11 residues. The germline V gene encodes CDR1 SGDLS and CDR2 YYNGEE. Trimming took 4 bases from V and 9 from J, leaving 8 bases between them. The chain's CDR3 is CASSRGGEQFF. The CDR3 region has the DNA TGTGCCAGCAGCCGGGGTGGTGAGCAGTTCTTC.

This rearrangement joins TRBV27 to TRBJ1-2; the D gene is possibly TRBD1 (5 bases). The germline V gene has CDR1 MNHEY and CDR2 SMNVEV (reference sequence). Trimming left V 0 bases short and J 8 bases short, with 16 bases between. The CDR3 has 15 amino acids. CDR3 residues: CASSLSSGPRGGYTF. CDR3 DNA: TGTGCCAGCAGTTTATCGTCAGGACCACGGGGCGGCTACACCTTC.

The CDR3 sequence: CASSLDGKWRSSTDTQYF. The CDR3 bases are TGTGCCAGCAGCTTAGATGGCAAGTGGCGGAGTAGCACAGATACGCAGTATTTT. This chain joins TRBV7-2 and TRBJ2-3; no clear D. There are 18 residues in the CDR3. The V end lost 1 base, the J end lost 0 bases, and 17 bases lay between the germline ends. The germline V gene encodes CDR1 SGHTA and CDR2 FQGNSA.